At least ten counts were recorded for the clone carrying this T cell receptor (beta chain). The time point: newly diagnosed GD, antithyroid drugs for less than 3 months. The TCR library used RNA extracted from PBMCs. This record comes from a study of regulatory T cells in long-lasting Graves disease. There are 15 residues in the CDR3. The V gene's germline CDR1 is SNHLY and CDR2 FYNNEI. The V gene lost 4 bases and the J gene lost 2 bases, with 14 bases spanning the gap. CDR3-region Arm-PCR and iRepertoire HTBI primers produced the TCR beta libraries. One entry per CDR3 protein, called by TCRdb with MiXCR from the multiplex PCR reads. The sample holds hundreds of thousands of distinct CDR3 sequences, approximately 15% seen once. Another study also made use of these data, one on T cells in Graves' hyperthyroidism and ophthalmopathy.

The source is a woman in her 30s with Graves disease. The gene calls are TRBV2 and TRBJ2-5; D unresolved. This specimen was peripheral blood mononuclear cells (PBMCs), taken at new diagnosis, from a patient treated with antithyroid drugs. The CDR3 sequence: CASSGVAVRQETQYF. In DNA form, the CDR3 reads TGTGCCAGCAGTGGGGTGGCCGTCAGACAAGAGACCCAGTACTTC.